Below, 32 T cell receptor beta chains from the same sample are listed, as sequenced in a study of blood T cell repertoires in COVID-19. Libraries were prepared by immunoSEQ multiplex PCR; TCRdb keeps only in-frame clonotypes and omits some of them. Of around 360,000 clones listed, over 75% are singletons. Sample: peripheral blood. These receptors were taken from a young woman with COVID-19, enrolled during active disease.

V gene TRBV2 combines with J gene TRBJ2-5, with 11 bases matching TRBD2. The CDR3 spans 15 residues. V shed 4 bases, J shed 5 bases, and the junction held 6 bases outside the gene matches. Germline values: CDR1 SNHLY, CDR2 FYNNEI. CDR3 sequence reads: CASSAGTSGLETQYF. The DNA of the CDR3 is TGTGCCAGCAGTGCCGGGACTAGCGGCCTGGAGACCCAGTACTTC. The full variable domain, its missing parts supplied by reference TRBV2 and TRBJ2-5, is EPEVTQTPSHQVTQMGQEVILRCVPISNHLYFYWYRQILGQKVEFLVSFYNNEISEKSEIFDDQFSVERPDGSNFTLKIRSTKLEDSAMYFCASSAGTSGLETQYFGPGTRLLVL.

V gene TRBV19 combines with J gene TRBJ2-1; possibly TRBD2 for D (6 bases). Germline V gives CDR1 LNHDA, CDR2 SQIVND (reference sequence). CDR3 length: 12 amino acids. The V and J ends lost 6 bases and 8 bases respectively, with 11 bases between them. CDR3 sequence reads: CASSGAGDEQFF. CDR3 nucleotides: TGTGCCAGTAGCGGAGCGGGCGATGAGCAGTTCTTC.

This sequence joins TRBV12-3 or TRBV12-4 and TRBJ2-4; no clear D. The CDR3 length is 13 residues. Trimming cost V 4 bases and J 9 bases, with 13 bases left between them. In DNA form, the CDR3 reads TGTGCCAGCAGTTCCATTGCAACAGTCATTCAGTACTTC. Translated: CASSSIATVIQYF.

This clone was recorded only once. This chain joins TRBV15 and TRBJ2-1; 7 positions match TRBD2. From germline, CDR1 is LNHNV and CDR2 YYDKDF (reference sequence). The J segment lost 0 bases and the V segment lost 6 bases, leaving 2 bases of the junction unmatched. The CDR3 covers 14 residues. CDR3 coding DNA: TGTGCCACCAGAGGCGGGAGCTCCTACAATGAGCAGTTCTTC. This encodes CATRGGSSYNEQFF.

The V and J genes are TRBV3-1 (or the pseudogene TRBV3-2) and TRBJ2-3; D possibly corresponds to TRBD1 (5 bases). CDR1 and CDR2 from the germline V gene are LGHDT and YNNKEL (reference sequence). The CDR3 is 19 residues long. The V gene lost 0 bases and the J gene lost 1 base, with 20 bases spanning the gap. Here the CDR3 reads CASSQDITQGTSGTDTQYF. In DNA, the CDR3 is TGTGCCAGCAGCCAAGATATAACGCAGGGTACAAGCGGCACAGATACGCAGTATTTT.

This chain joins TRBV19 and TRBJ2-3; 10 positions agree with TRBD1. This CDR3 region has 16 residues. Trimming at V came to 5 bases and at J to 7 bases, leaving 12 bases not matched to a gene. Per germline, CDR1 LNHDA and CDR2 SQIVND (reference sequence). CDR3 sequence (DNA): TGTGCCAGTAGTCCTAGCCGGGACAGGGGTAGGAATACGCAGTATTTT. This translates into CASSPSRDRGRNTQYF.

The V and J genes are TRBV28 and TRBJ1-2; D is uncertain. CDR1 and CDR2 (germline): MDHEN, SYDVKM. The ends were cut back, 4 bases at V and 7 bases at J, with 13 bases in the middle. This CDR3 region has 13 residues. CDR3 protein: CASSSPGRPGYTF. Written as DNA, the CDR3 is TGTGCCAGCAGTTCGCCCGGGAGGCCTGGCTACACCTTC.

Comments on this clone: Distinct nucleotide sequences in the sample also encode this CDR3. This chain joins TRBV28 and TRBJ2-7; 7 bases are a match to TRBD2. V dropped 5 bases and J dropped 3; count of bases not matched to a gene: 4. The germline gives CDR1 MDHEN, CDR2 SYDVKM. This CDR3 has 13 residues. For the CDR3, the DNA is TGTGCCAGCAGTCAAGCGGGGTTCTACGAGCAGTACTTC. Encoded protein: CASSQAGFYEQYF.

This clone was detected once. The J gene is TRBJ2-5, the V gene TRBV5-8, with TRBD2 matching over 10 bases. Germline V CDR1 and CDR2: SGHTS, YDEGEE. CDR3 length: 18 amino acids. The V and J ends lost 0 bases and 4 bases, in that order; junction bases with no gene match: 12. The CDR3 protein is CASSLAAASGSVGETQYF. CDR3 DNA sequence: TGTGCCAGCAGCTTGGCAGCTGCTAGCGGGAGCGTCGGAGAGACCCAGTACTTC.

A single count supports this clone. The chain links TRBV7-3 to TRBJ2-7; 8 bases are shared with TRBD2. The CDR3 runs to 13 residues. The trim removed 4 bases at V and 7 bases at J, leaving 6 bases unmatched. Germline-derived CDR1 and CDR2 are SGHTA and FQGTGA. The CDR3 region is CASSSGLGSEQYF. The CDR3 nucleotides are TGTGCCAGCAGCTCGGGACTAGGGAGTGAGCAGTACTTC.

This clone occurred a few times. This CDR3 reads CASSPGQATNEKLFF. CDR3 sequence (DNA): TGTGCCAGCAGTCCCGGCCAGGCAACTAATGAAAAACTGTTTTTT. V and J are TRBV6-2 or TRBV6-3 and TRBJ1-4, with D uncertain. CDR1 and CDR2 from the germline V gene are MNHEY and SVGEGT. Trimming stripped 5 bases from V and 0 bases from J, with 10 bases between. The length of the CDR3 is 15 residues.

Written as DNA, the CDR3 is TGTGCCGTCAAGAGGGAATACTCTGGAAACACCATATATTTT. Amino acids: CAVKREYSGNTIYF. J is TRBJ1-3 and V is TRBV30; D is ambiguous. Germline V gene lookup returns CDR1 GTSNPN and CDR2 SVGIG (reference sequence). Trimming removed 8 bases from V and 0 bases from J, with 14 bases in between. The CDR3 loop spans 14 amino acids.

This chain connects TRBV10-3 to TRBJ1-2; D is perhaps TRBD1 (5 bases). Trimming took 2 bases from V and 5 from J, leaving 12 bases between them. The CDR3 contains 14 residues. Germline V CDR1 and CDR2: ENHRY, SYGVKD. The CDR3 DNA follows: TGTGCCATCAGTGAGAGGCAGGGTCCTTATGGCTACACCTTC. This sequence encodes CAISERQGPYGYTF.

The chain is built from TRBV18 and TRBJ1-4; 9 nucleotides agree with TRBD1. Germline V CDR1 and CDR2: KGHSH, LQKENI. The CDR3 has 18 residues. V shed 6 bases and J 0 bases; nucleotides not matched to a gene: 11. The CDR3 loop reads CASSLYQDRGATNEKLFF. The CDR3 nucleotides are TGTGCCAGCTCCCTTTACCAGGACAGGGGAGCAACTAATGAAAAACTGTTTTTT.

This clone showed up just a few times. This rearrangement joins TRBV2 to TRBJ1-4, with D possibly being TRBD1 (5 bases). The CDR3 extends over 14 amino acids. Trimming stripped 6 bases from V and 0 bases from J, with 8 bases between. Germline V lookup: CDR1 SNHLY, CDR2 FYNNEI. The CDR3 here is CASRRQPTNEKLFF. CDR3 coding DNA: TGTGCCAGCAGGAGACAGCCAACTAATGAAAAACTGTTTTTT.

This clone has only a few counts. The chain carries TRBV5-4 and TRBJ1-2, with 9 bases identical to TRBD1. Trimming at V came to 6 bases and at J to 6 bases, leaving 9 bases not matched to a gene. Germline CDR1 is SGHNT and CDR2 is YYREEE (reference sequence). CDR3 length: 14 residues. The CDR3 DNA sequence: TGTGCCAGCACCAGGGGACAGGGATCCGATGGCTACACCTTC. Residues: CASTRGQGSDGYTF.

The CDR3 region is CASSLIASGANVLTF. The CDR3 DNA reads TGTGCCAGCAGTTTAATAGCCTCTGGGGCCAACGTCCTGACTTTC. V usage is TRBV28 and J usage is TRBJ2-6; D unresolved. This CDR3 region has 15 residues. V was pared by 2 bases and J by 0 bases, with 5 bases between. The germline V gene encodes CDR1 MDHEN and CDR2 SYDVKM.

The chain uses TRBV5-4 and TRBJ1-5, with a weak D call TRBD1 (6 bases). CDR1 SGHNT and CDR2 YYREEE come from the germline V gene (reference sequence). This CDR3 spans 13 amino acids. The V end was cut by 2 bases, the J end by 9 bases, with 12 bases between. The CDR3 nucleotides read TGTGCCAGCAGCTTCGGACAGAACCGGCCCCAGCATTTT. Protein: CASSFGQNRPQHF. The variable domain in full, with the rest retrieved from reference TRBV5-4 and TRBJ1-5, is ETGVTQSPTHLIKTRGQQVTLRCSSQSGHNTVSWYQQALGQGPQFIFQYYREEENGRGNFPPRFSGLQFPNYSSELNVNALELDDSALYLCASSFGQNRPQHFGDGTRLSIL.

The chain employs TRBV7-9 and TRBJ2-1; D possibly corresponds to TRBD2 (5 bases). Per the germline V gene, CDR1 is SEHNR and CDR2 is FQNEAQ (reference sequence). The CDR3 consists of 14 residues. V lost 3 bases and J 9 bases, leaving 15 bases between the germline ends. CDR3 in amino acids: CASSFPGLLGEQFF. The CDR3, as DNA: TGTGCCAGCAGCTTCCCTGGACTCCTCGGTGAGCAGTTCTTC.

CDR3 sequence: CASSKGALSPHGYTF. CDR3 nucleotides: TGCGCCAGCAGTAAGGGGGCTCTGTCCCCGCATGGCTACACCTTC. V usage is TRBV5-1 and J usage is TRBJ1-2; TRBD1 matches at 7 bases. V lost 5 bases to trimming and J lost 6 bases; unmatched junction nucleotides: 13. Germline V lookup: CDR1 SGHRS, CDR2 YFSETQ. This CDR3 region has 15 residues.

V usage is TRBV2 and J usage is TRBJ1-4; the match to TRBD1 covers 7 bases. With 6 bases clipped from V and 4 bases from J, the junction kept 5 bases outside the gene matches. CDR1 SNHLY and CDR2 FYNNEI come from the germline V gene. The CDR3 covers 14 residues. Written as DNA, the CDR3 is TGTGCCAGCAGAGGGGACAGTTATAATGAAAAACTGTTTTTT. This translates into CASRGDSYNEKLFF. The complete variable domain, with remaining parts taken from reference TRBV2 and TRBJ1-4, reads EPEVTQTPSHQVTQMGQEVILRCVPISNHLYFYWYRQILGQKVEFLVSFYNNEISEKSEIFDDQFSVERPDGSNFTLKIRSTKLEDSAMYFCASRGDSYNEKLFFGSGTQLSVL.

The chain is built from TRBV5-5 and TRBJ2-3; D is unclear. Germline V gene sequence: CDR1 SGHKS, CDR2 YYEKEE (reference sequence). V was trimmed by 4 bases and J by 2 bases, leaving 5 bases between them. The length of the CDR3 is 12 residues. The CDR3 DNA sequence: TGTGCCAGCAGCATTTACACAGATACGCAGTATTTT. This codes for CASSIYTDTQYF.

V is TRBV6-1 and J is TRBJ1-2; D is unclear. Trimming pared 5 bases from V and 2 bases from J, leaving 6 bases between. The CDR3 sequence is 12 residues long. Germline V gene sequence: CDR1 MNHNS, CDR2 SASEGT. This CDR3 reads CASSTTNYGYTF. The CDR3 bases are TGTGCCAGCAGTACGACAAACTATGGCTACACCTTC.

The chain carries TRBV10-2 and TRBJ2-1, with TRBD1 matching over 11 bases. Losses at the gene ends were 2 bases for V and 0 bases for J; bases not matched to a gene: 9. Per the germline V gene, CDR1 is WSHSY and CDR2 is SAAADI. CDR3 size: 19 residues. CDR3 loop: CASSELRTGGFSSYNEQFF. Written as DNA, the CDR3 is TGCGCCAGCAGTGAGCTTCGGACAGGGGGCTTTAGCTCCTACAATGAGCAGTTCTTC.

V is TRBV28 and J is TRBJ1-5, with D tentatively TRBD1 (5 bases). V lost 3 bases and J 7 bases, leaving 13 bases between the germline ends. Germline assignment: CDR1 MDHEN and CDR2 SYDVKM. There are 14 residues in the CDR3. CDR3 amino acids: CASSLGGSWQPQHF. CDR3 DNA sequence: TGTGCCAGCAGTTTGGGGGGGAGTTGGCAGCCCCAGCATTTT.

About this clone itself: In the same sample, other DNA sequences code for this CDR3. The genes are TRBV6-2 or TRBV6-3 and TRBJ2-7, with D unresolved. V lost 2 bases and J 2 bases, leaving 4 bases between the germline ends. From germline, CDR1 is MNHEY and CDR2 SVGEGT. The CDR3 has 12 amino acids. The DNA of the CDR3 is TGTGCCAGCAGTTACGTCGCCTACGAGCAGTACTTC. This translates into CASSYVAYEQYF.

This clone has a single count. The genes are TRBV6-1 and TRBJ2-2; TRBD2 matches at 10 bases. The CDR3 length is 16 residues. Germline trimming cut 4 bases from V and 1 base from J; bases unmatched to any gene: 3. Germline V gene sequence: CDR1 MNHNS, CDR2 SASEGT. CDR3 sequence: CASSARTSGNTGELFF. CDR3 sequence (DNA): TGTGCCAGCAGTGCCAGGACTAGCGGGAACACCGGGGAGCTGTTTTTT.

Worth noting for this clone: The same CDR3 can be traced to other DNA sequences in this sample. The gene calls are TRBV27 and TRBJ2-7; no firm D call. Germline loops: CDR1 MNHEY, CDR2 SMNVEV (reference sequence). CDR3 length: 12 residues. V lost 0 bases and J lost 3, with 3 bases in between. CDR3 in amino acids: CASSLSGYEQYF. The DNA of the CDR3 is TGTGCCAGCAGTTTATCCGGCTACGAGCAGTACTTC.

The chain recombines TRBV6-5 with TRBJ2-5; 7 nucleotides line up with TRBD1. Germline trimming cut 8 bases from V and 0 bases from J; bases unmatched to any gene: 9. CDR1 is MNHEY, CDR2 SVGAGI, per germline. The CDR3 contains 15 residues. The CDR3 sequence: CASARDSPDQETQYF. CDR3 sequence (DNA): TGTGCCAGCGCTCGGGACAGTCCCGACCAAGAGACCCAGTACTTC.

This clone was recorded only once. The V gene is TRBV18, the J gene TRBJ2-2; 7 bases fit TRBD2. J gave up 4 bases and V 5 bases, and 7 bases lay outside the gene matches. CDR3 length: 15 amino acids. CDR1 is KGHSH, CDR2 LQKENI, per germline. This CDR3 is CASSSYSGGTGELFF. The CDR3 bases are TGTGCCAGCTCATCGTACTCGGGGGGCACCGGGGAGCTGTTTTTT. Filled out from reference TRBV18 and TRBJ2-2, the complete variable domain reads NAGVMQNPRHLVRRRGQEARLRCSPMKGHSHVYWYRQLPEEGLKFMVYLQKENIIDESGMPKERFSAEFPKEGPSILRIQQVVRGDSAAYFCASSSYSGGTGELFFGEGSRLTVL.

This sequence joins TRBV19 and TRBJ2-2; 12 nucleotides line up with TRBD2. Germline CDR1 and CDR2: LNHDA and SQIVND (reference sequence). This CDR3 region has 16 residues. The V segment lost 6 bases and the J segment 4 bases; nucleotides outside the gene matches: 6. CDR3 nucleotides: TGTGCCAGTAGCCTAGCGGGAGGGCCGGGCACCGGGGAGCTGTTTTTT. Residues: CASSLAGGPGTGELFF.

The rearrangement links TRBV19 to TRBJ1-2; 8 bases map to TRBD1. CDR3 length: 15 residues. Losses at the gene ends were 3 bases for V and 2 bases for J; bases not matched to a gene: 5. Germline loops: CDR1 LNHDA, CDR2 SQIVND (reference sequence). DNA of the CDR3: TGTGCCAGTAGTATTGGACAGGGCGCCAACTATGGCTACACCTTC. Protein sequence: CASSIGQGANYGYTF. Full variable domain (remainder filled in from reference TRBV19 and TRBJ1-2): DGGITQSPKYLFRKEGQNVTLSCEQNLNHDAMYWYRQDPGQGLRLIYYSQIVNDFQKGDIAEGYSVSREKKESFPLTVTSAQKNPTAFYLCASSIGQGANYGYTFGSGTRLTVV.